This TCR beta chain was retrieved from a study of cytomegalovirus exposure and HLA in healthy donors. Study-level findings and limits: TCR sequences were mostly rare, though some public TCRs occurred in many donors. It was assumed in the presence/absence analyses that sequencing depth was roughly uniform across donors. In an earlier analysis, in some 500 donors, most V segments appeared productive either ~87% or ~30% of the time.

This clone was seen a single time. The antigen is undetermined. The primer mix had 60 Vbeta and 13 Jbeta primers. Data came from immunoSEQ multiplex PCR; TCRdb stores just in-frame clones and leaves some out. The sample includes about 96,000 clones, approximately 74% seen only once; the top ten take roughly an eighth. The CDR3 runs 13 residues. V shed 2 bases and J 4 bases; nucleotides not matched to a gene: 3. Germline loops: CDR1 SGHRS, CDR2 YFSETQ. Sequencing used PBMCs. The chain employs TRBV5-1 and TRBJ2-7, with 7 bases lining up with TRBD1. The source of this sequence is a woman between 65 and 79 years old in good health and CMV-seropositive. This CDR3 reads CASSLQGKYEQYF. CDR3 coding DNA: TGCGCCAGCAGCTTACAGGGGAAATACGAGCAGTACTTC.